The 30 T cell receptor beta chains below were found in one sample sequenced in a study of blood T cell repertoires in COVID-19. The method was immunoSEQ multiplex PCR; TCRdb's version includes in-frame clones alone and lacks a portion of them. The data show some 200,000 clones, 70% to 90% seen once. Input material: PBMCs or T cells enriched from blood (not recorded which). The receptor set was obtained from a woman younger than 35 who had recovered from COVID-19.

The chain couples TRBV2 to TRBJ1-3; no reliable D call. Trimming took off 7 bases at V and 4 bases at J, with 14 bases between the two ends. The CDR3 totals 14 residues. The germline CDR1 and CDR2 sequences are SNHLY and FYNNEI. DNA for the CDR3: TGTGCCAGCATCCCTCGGGAGAGAGGAAACACCATATATTTT. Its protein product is CASIPRERGNTIYF. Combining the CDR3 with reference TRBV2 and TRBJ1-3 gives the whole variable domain EPEVTQTPSHQVTQMGQEVILRCVPISNHLYFYWYRQILGQKVEFLVSFYNNEISEKSEIFDDQFSVERPDGSNFTLKIRSTKLEDSAMYFCASIPRERGNTIYFGEGSWLTVV.

The CDR3 here is CARSFRTSGSLNEQYF. The CDR3 DNA is TGTGCCAGAAGCTTCCGGACTAGCGGGAGTTTAAACGAGCAGTACTTC. This chain uses TRBV5-3 with TRBJ2-7; 13 bases are a match to TRBD2. TRBV5-3 is classed as an ORF, of uncertain function. After removal of 2 bases from V and 5 bases from J, the junction contained 7 bases not matched to a gene. The CDR3 sequence is 16 residues long.

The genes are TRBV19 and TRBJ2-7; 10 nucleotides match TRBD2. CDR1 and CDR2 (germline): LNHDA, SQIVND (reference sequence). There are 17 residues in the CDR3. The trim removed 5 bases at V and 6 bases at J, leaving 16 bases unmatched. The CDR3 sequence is CASSSRVGLAGVTEQYF. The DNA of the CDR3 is TGTGCCAGTAGTTCCCGAGTGGGTCTAGCGGGAGTTACCGAGCAGTACTTC.

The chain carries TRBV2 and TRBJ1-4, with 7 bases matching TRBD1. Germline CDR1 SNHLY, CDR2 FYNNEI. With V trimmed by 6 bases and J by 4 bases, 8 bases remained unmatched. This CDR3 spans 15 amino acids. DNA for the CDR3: TGTGCCAGCAGAGCCTCCGGGACAGATAATGAAAAACTGTTTTTT. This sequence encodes CASRASGTDNEKLFF. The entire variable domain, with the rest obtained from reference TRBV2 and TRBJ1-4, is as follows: EPEVTQTPSHQVTQMGQEVILRCVPISNHLYFYWYRQILGQKVEFLVSFYNNEISEKSEIFDDQFSVERPDGSNFTLKIRSTKLEDSAMYFCASRASGTDNEKLFFGSGTQLSVL.

CDR3 in DNA: TGTGCCAGCAGCTACGGACAGTATGAGCAGTTCTTC. This encodes CASSYGQYEQFF. The chain recombines TRBV7-9 with TRBJ2-1; D perhaps matches TRBD1 (6 bases). Germline assignment: CDR1 SEHNR and CDR2 FQNEAQ (reference sequence). The CDR3 covers 12 residues. The germline V and J ends were trimmed by 4 bases and 8 bases, with 9 bases remaining between them.

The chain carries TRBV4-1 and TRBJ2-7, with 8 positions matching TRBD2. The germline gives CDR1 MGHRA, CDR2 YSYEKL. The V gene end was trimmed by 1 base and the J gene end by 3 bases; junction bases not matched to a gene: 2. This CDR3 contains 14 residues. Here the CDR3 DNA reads TGCGCCAGCAGCCAAGGTAGCGGGGTCTACGAGCAGTACTTC. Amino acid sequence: CASSQGSGVYEQYF.

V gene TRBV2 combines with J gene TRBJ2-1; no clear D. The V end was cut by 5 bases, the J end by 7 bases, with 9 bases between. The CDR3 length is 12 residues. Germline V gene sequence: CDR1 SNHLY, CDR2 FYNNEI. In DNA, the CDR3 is TGTGCCAGCAGTTTCGACTGGAATGAGCAGTTCTTC. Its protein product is CASSFDWNEQFF.

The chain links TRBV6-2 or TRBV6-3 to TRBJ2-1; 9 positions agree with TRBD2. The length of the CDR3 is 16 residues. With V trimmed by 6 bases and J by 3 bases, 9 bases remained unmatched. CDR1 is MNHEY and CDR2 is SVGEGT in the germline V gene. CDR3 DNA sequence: TGTGCCAGCAGCCCCCTCTGGCGGGAGGGCTACAATGAGCAGTTCTTC. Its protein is CASSPLWREGYNEQFF.

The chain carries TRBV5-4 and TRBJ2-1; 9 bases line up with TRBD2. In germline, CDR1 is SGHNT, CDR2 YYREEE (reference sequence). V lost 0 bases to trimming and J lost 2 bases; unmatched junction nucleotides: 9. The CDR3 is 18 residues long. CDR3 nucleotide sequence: TGTGCCAGCAGCTTGGGGGTTCGGGCGGGAGGGCCCTACAATGAGCAGTTCTTC. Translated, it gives CASSLGVRAGGPYNEQFF.

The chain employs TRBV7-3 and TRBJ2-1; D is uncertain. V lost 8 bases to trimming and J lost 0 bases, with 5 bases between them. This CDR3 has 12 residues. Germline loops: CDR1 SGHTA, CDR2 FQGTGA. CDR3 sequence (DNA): TGTGCCAGCGCTAACTCCTACAATGAGCAGTTCTTC. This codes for CASANSYNEQFF.

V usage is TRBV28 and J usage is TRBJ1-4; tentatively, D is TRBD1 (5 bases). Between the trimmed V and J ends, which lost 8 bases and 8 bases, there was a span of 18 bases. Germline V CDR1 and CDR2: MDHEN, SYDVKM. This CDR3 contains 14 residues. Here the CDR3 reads CASGWGERSEKLFF. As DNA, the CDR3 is TGTGCCAGCGGTTGGGGGGAGAGGAGCGAAAAACTGTTTTTT.

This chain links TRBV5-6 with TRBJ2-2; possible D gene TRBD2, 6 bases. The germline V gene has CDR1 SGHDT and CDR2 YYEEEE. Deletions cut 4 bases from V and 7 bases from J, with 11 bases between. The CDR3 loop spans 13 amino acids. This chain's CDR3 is CASSLTSFGELFF. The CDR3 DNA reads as TGTGCCAGCAGCCTTACTAGCTTCGGGGAGCTGTTTTTT.

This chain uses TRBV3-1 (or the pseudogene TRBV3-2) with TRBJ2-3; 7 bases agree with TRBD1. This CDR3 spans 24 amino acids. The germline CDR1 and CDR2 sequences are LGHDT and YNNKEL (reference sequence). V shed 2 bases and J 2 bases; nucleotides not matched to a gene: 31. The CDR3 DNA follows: TGTGCCAGCAGCCAACGATTCGGACAGGTTTCGGGACCTGTCGTATTCTGGGACACAGATACGCAGTATTTT. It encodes CASSQRFGQVSGPVVFWDTDTQYF.

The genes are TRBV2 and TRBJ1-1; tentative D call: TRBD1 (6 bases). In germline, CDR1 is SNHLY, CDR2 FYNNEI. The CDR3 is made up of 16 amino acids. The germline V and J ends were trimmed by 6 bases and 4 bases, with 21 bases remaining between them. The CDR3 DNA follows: TGTGCCAGCAGCGCACTCGTAGCGGGGGCACTCACTGAAGCTTTCTTT. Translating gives CASSALVAGALTEAFF.

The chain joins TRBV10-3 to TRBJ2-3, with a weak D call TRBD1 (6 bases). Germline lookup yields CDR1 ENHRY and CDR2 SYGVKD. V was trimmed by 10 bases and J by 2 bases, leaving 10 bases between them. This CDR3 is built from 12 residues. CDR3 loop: CATGQYTDTQYF. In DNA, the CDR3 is TGTGCCACCGGACAGTACACAGATACGCAGTATTTT.

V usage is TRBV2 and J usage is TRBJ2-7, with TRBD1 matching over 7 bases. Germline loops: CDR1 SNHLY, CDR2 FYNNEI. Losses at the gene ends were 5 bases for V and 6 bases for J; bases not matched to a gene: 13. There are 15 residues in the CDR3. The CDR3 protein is CASSKLTGPALEQYF. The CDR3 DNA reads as TGTGCCAGCAGTAAACTGACAGGGCCTGCCCTCGAGCAGTACTTC.

The CDR3 sequence: CASSLRGNQPQHF. Here the CDR3 DNA reads TGTGCCAGCAGCTTGAGGGGGAATCAGCCCCAGCATTTT. This rearrangement joins TRBV7-2 to TRBJ1-5; TRBD1 is a possible D gene (6 bases). There are 13 residues in the CDR3. Between the trimmed V and J ends, which lost 3 bases and 4 bases, there was a span of 7 bases. CDR1 and CDR2 (germline): SGHTA, FQGNSA.

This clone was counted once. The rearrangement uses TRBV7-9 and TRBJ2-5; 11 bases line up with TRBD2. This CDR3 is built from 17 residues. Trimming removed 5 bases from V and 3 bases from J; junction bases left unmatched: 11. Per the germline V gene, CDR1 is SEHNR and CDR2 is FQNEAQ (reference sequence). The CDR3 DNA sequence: TGTGCCAGCAGCCTCATCTCCCGACTAGCGGGGAAAGAGACCCAGTACTTC. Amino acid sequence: CASSLISRLAGKETQYF.

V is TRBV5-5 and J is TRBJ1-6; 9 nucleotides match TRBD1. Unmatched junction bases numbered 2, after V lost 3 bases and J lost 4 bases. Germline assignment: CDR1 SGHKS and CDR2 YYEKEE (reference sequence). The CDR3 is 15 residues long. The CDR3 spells CASSWDREYNSPLHF. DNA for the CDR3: TGTGCCAGCAGCTGGGACAGGGAGTATAATTCACCCCTCCACTTT.

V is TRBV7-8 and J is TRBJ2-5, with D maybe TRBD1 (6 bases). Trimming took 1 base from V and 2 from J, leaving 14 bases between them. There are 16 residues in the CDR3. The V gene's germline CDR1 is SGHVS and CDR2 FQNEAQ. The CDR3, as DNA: TGTGCCAGCAGCTTAGGGGCACGAAGGGGGCAAGAGACCCAGTACTTC. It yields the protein CASSLGARRGQETQYF.

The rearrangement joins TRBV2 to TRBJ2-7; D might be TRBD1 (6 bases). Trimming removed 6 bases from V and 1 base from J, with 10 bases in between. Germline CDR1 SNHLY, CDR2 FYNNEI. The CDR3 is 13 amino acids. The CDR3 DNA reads TGTGCCAGCAGAGGGACACTTTCCTACGAGCAGTACTTC. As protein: CASRGTLSYEQYF.

CDR3 DNA: TGTGCCAGCAGCGCGTGGGACAGGGTAAACTATGGCTACACCTTC. Translating it yields CASSAWDRVNYGYTF. V gene TRBV7-9 combines with J gene TRBJ1-2, with TRBD1 matching 9 bases. Germline V gene lookup returns CDR1 SEHNR and CDR2 FQNEAQ (reference sequence). This CDR3 has 15 amino acids. V shed 5 bases, J shed 2 bases, and the junction held 6 bases outside the gene matches.

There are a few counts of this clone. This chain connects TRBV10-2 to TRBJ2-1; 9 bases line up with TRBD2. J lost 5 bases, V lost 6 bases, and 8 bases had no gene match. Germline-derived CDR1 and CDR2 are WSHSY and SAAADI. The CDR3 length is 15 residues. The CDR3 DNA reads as TGCGCCAGCAGGGTATTTAGCGGGAGAAACAATGAGCAGTTCTTC. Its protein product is CASRVFSGRNNEQFF.

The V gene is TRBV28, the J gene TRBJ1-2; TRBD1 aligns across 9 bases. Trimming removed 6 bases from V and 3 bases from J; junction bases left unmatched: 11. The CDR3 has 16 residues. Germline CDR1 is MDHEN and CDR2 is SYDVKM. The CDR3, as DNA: TGTGCCAGCAGGAGGGAGGGGTGGACAGGGGACTATGGCTACACCTTC. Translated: CASRREGWTGDYGYTF.

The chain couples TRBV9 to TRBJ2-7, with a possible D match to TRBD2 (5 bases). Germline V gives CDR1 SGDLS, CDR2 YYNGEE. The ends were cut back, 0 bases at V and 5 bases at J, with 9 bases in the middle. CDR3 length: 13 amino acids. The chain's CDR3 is CASSVGPGNEQYF. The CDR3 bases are TGTGCCAGCAGCGTAGGACCGGGGAACGAGCAGTACTTC.

The DNA for the CDR3 is TGTGCCAGCAAGACCTCAGGGGGCGTAGGTGGCTACACCTTC. Protein product: CASKTSGGVGGYTF. J is TRBJ1-2 and V is TRBV28; 8 bases fit TRBD1. The V and J ends lost 7 bases and 7 bases, in that order; junction bases with no gene match: 11. The germline gives CDR1 MDHEN, CDR2 SYDVKM. This CDR3 has 14 residues.

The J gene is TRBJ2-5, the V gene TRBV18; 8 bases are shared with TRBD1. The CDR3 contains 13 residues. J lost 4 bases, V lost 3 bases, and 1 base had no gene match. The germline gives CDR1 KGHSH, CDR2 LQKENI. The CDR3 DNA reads TGTGCCAGCTCACCCGACAGGGGAGAGACCCAGTACTTC. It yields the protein CASSPDRGETQYF.

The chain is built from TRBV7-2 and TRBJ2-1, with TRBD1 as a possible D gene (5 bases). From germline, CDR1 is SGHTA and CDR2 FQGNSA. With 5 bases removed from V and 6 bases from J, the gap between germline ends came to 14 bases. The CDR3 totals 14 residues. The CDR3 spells CASSQGVTGNEQFF. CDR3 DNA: TGTGCCAGCAGCCAGGGTGTAACGGGCAATGAGCAGTTCTTC.

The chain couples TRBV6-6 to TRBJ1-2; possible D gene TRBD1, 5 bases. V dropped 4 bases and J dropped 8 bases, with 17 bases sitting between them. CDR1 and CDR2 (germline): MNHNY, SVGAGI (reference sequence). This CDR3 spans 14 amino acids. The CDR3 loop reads CASSSPGGTKGYTF. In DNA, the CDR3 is TGTGCCAGCAGTTCCCCCGGGGGGACGAAGGGCTACACCTTC.

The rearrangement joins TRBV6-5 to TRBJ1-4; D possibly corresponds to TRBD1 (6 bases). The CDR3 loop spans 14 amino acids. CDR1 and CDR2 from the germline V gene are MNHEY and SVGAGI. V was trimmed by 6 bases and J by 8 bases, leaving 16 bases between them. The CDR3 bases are TGTGCCAGCAGGGAGGTCGGGACACTAGAAAAACTGTTTTTT. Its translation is CASREVGTLEKLFF.